Included here is one TCR beta chain sequence, with context. The antigen is undetermined. Other DNA sequences in the sample encode the same CDR3. With 3 bases removed from V and 4 bases from J, the gap between germline ends came to 7 bases. The CDR3 extends over 12 amino acids. Looked up from germline, CDR1 is MDHEN and CDR2 is SYDVKM. Using immunoSEQ multiplex PCR, the repertoire was profiled, and TCRdb retains in-frame clones only, with some absent. The repertoire includes tens of thousands of clones, 83% of them detected once, and 0.65% to 0.9% sits in the top ten. The sample originates from a study of radiotherapy plus CTLA-4 blockade in lung cancer. Study observations and caveats: Radiotherapy with ipilimumab was followed by blood expansion of tumor-derived clones.

This receptor was identified in a human donor with non-small cell lung cancer who had stable disease on radiotherapy plus ipilimumab. This material consisted of peripheral blood, taken from a patient treated with radiotherapy plus ipilimumab. V gene TRBV28 combines with J gene TRBJ2-7; a weak D match, TRBD2 (6 bases). CDR3 amino acids: CASSLGGYEQYF. CDR3 DNA sequence: TGTGCCAGCAGTTTGGGGGGTTACGAGCAGTACTTC.